This T cell receptor beta chain originates from a study of shared clonotypes between healthy human individuals. Study information: Donors, aged 18 to 49, were two women and a few men. Study-level points and caveats: Deeper or shallower sequencing was expected to change how clonotypes are shared among donors.

CD45RO negativity and positive selection for CCR7 defined naive CD8 cells, a population that excluded terminally differentiated effector memory CD45RA+ cells. Trimming left V 0 bases short and J 1 base short, with 11 bases between. This CDR3 comprises 15 residues. The germline CDR1 and CDR2 sequences are SGDLS and YYNGEE. In the sorted-subset replicate PCRs, around 0.2 ug DNA, around 32,000 T cell genomes, was used. Per the original data handling: ImmunoSEQ gave junction-only sequences without quality scores, so filtering differed. Libraries were prepared by immunoSEQ multiplex PCR; TCRdb keeps only in-frame clonotypes and omits some of them. That table supplies the V and J calls and clone size; D and trimming were determined from the DNA. The data hold about 820,000 clones, with roughly 92% observed a single time. Comments on this clone: Antigen: not known.

This clonotype was sampled from a man in his thirties or forties in good health. The specimen was naive CD8+ T cells sorted from blood. The genes are TRBV9 and TRBJ2-7, with D possibly being TRBD2 (6 bases). The CDR3 loop is CASSVGGGNSYEQYF. CDR3 DNA: TGTGCCAGCAGCGTAGGTGGCGGGAATTCCTACGAGCAGTACTTC.